This TCR beta chain emerged from a study of brain T cells in children with intractable seizures. Whole-study findings and limits: Pre- and post-surgery blood differed in depth, so pre-surgery absences may be undersampling.

Regarding time point: blood from clinic visit 5 months post-surgery; TSC patient then seizure free. Sequencing was limited to surgery cases with top T cell transcript signatures in brain tissue. Patients received at least one anti-epileptic drug before surgery. To note about this clone: Its specificity is unknown.

Here immunoSEQ multiplex PCR was the method, and the copy in TCRdb shows in-frame clones only, minus some. Of hundreds of thousands of clones listed, more than 85% are singletons. With V trimmed by 7 bases and J by 11 bases, 11 bases remained unmatched. The CDR3 extends over 14 amino acids. Germline loops: CDR1 LNHDA, CDR2 SQIVND (reference sequence). This receptor was taken from a boy under two years old with tuberous sclerosis and intractable seizures. The sequences come from peripheral blood, collected roughly 5 months after surgery. This sequence joins TRBV19 and TRBJ1-6, with 7 bases matching TRBD1. The CDR3, as DNA: TGTGCCAGTACACCCGGGACAGCAAGGCCACCCCTCCACTTT. This codes for CASTPGTARPPLHF. Full variable domain (remainder filled in from reference TRBV19 and TRBJ1-6): DGGITQSPKYLFRKEGQNVTLSCEQNLNHDAMYWYRQDPGQGLRLIYYSQIVNDFQKGDIAEGYSVSREKKESFPLTVTSAQKNPTAFYLCASTPGTARPPLHFGNGTRLTVT.